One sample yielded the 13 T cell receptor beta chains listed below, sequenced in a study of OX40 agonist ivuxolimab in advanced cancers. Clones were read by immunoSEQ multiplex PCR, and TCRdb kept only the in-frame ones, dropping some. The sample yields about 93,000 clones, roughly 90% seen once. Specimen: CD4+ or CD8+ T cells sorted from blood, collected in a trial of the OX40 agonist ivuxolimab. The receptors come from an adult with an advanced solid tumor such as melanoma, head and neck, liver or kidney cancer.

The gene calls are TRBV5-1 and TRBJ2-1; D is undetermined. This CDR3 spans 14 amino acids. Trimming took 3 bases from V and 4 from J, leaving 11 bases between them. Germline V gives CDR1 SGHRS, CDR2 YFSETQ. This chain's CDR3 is CASSSTTTYNEQFF. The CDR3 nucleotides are TGCGCCAGCAGCTCAACCACAACTTACAATGAGCAGTTCTTC.

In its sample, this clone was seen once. CDR3 region: CASSLYTGGSNEQFF. CDR3 coding DNA: TGTGCCAGCAGCTTGTACACGGGCGGGAGCAATGAGCAGTTCTTC. This chain links TRBV2 with TRBJ2-1; 7 nucleotides agree with TRBD2. After removal of 6 bases from V and 6 bases from J, the junction contained 11 bases not matched to a gene. CDR3 length equals 15 residues. CDR1 SNHLY and CDR2 FYNNEI come from the germline V gene.

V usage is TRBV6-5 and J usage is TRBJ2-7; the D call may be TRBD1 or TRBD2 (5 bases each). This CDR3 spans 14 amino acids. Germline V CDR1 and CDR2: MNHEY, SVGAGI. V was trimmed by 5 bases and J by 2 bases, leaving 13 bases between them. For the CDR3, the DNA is TGTGCCAGCAGTCAGCCGGGACCAGCCTACGAGCAGTACTTC. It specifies CASSQPGPAYEQYF.

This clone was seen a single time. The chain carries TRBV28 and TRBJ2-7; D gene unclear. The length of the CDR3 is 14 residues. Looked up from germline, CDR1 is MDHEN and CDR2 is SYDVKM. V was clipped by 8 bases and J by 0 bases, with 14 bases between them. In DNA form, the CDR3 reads TGTGCCAGCTTCACCCGAGGTAGCTCCTACGAGCAGTACTTC. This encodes CASFTRGSSYEQYF.

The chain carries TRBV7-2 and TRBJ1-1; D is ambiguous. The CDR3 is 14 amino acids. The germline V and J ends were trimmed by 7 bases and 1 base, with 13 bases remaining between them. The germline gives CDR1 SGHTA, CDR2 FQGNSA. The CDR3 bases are TGTGCCAGCACCCTGGGGTCGGGGAACACTGAAGCTTTCTTT. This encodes CASTLGSGNTEAFF. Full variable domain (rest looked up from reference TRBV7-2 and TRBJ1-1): GAGVSQSPSNKVTEKGKDVELRCDPISGHTALYWYRQSLGQGLEFLIYFQGNSAPDKSGLPSDRFSAERTGGSVSTLTIQRTQQEDSAVYLCASTLGSGNTEAFFGQGTRLTVV.

CDR3 amino acids: CASSSGPDRLNEKLFF. For the CDR3, the DNA is TGCGCCAGCAGCTCAGGACCTGACAGACTTAATGAAAAACTGTTTTTT. V is TRBV5-1 and J is TRBJ1-4; maybe TRBD1 (5 bases). Trimming took 3 bases from V and 4 from J, leaving 16 bases between them. The length of the CDR3 is 16 residues. The germline V gene encodes CDR1 SGHRS and CDR2 YFSETQ. The full variable domain, in which reference TRBV5-1 and TRBJ1-4 provide the parts outside the CDR3, is KAGVTQTPRYLIKTRGQQVTLSCSPISGHRSVSWYQQTPGQGLQFLFEYFSETQRNKGNFPGRFSGRQFSNSRSEMNVSTLELGDSALYLCASSSGPDRLNEKLFFGSGTQLSVL.

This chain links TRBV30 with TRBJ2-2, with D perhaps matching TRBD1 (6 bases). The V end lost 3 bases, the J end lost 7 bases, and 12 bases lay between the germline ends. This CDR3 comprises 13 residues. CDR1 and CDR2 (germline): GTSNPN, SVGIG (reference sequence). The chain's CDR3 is CAWRQGWSGELFF. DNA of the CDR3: TGTGCCTGGAGACAGGGTTGGAGCGGGGAGCTGTTTTTT.

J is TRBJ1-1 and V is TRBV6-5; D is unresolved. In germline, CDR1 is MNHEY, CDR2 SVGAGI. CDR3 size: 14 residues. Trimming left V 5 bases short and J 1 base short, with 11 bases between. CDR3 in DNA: TGTGCCAGCAGTCATTTGGACGGGAACACTGAAGCTTTCTTT. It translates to CASSHLDGNTEAFF.

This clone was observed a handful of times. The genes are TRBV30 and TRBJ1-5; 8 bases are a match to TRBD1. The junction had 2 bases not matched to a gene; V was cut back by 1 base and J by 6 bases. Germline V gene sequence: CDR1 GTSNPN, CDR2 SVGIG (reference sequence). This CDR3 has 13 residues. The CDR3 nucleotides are TGTGCCTGGAGTGCAGGGGGCGGTCAGCCCCAGCATTTT. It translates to CAWSAGGGQPQHF.

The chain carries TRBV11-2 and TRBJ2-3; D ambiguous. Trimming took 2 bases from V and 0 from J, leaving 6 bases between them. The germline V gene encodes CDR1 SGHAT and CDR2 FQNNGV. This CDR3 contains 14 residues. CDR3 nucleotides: TGTGCCAGCAGCTTATCCCCAAGCACAGATACGCAGTATTTT. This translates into CASSLSPSTDTQYF.

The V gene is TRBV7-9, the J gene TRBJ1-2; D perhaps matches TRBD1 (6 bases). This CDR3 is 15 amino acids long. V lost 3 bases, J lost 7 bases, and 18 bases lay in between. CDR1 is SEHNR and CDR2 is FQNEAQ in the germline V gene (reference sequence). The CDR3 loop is CASSFQAQGGSGYTF. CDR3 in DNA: TGTGCCAGCAGCTTCCAGGCACAGGGTGGAAGTGGCTACACCTTC.

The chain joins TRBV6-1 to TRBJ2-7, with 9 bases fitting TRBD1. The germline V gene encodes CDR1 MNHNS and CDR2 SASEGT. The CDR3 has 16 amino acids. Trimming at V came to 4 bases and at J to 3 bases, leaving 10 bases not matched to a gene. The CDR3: CASSGLRDRADYEQYF. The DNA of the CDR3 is TGTGCCAGCAGTGGACTCCGGGACAGGGCAGACTACGAGCAGTACTTC.

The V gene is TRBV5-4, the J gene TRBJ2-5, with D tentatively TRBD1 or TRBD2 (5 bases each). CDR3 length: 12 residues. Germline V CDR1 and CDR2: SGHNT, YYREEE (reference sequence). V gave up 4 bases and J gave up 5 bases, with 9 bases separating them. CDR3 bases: TGTGCCAGCAGCCCGGGGCGGGAGACCCAGTACTTC. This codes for CASSPGRETQYF.